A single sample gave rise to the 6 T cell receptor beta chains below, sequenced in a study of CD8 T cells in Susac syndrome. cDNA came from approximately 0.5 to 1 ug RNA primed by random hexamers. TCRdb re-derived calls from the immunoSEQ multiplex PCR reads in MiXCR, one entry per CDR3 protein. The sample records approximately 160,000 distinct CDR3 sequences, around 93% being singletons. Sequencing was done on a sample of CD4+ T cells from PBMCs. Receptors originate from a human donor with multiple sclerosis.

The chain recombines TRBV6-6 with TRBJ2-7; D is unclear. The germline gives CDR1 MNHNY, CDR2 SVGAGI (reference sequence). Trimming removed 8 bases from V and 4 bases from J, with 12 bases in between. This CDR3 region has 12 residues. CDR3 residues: CASSSGRYEQYF. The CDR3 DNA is TGTGCCAGCTCCTCTGGACGGTACGAGCAGTACTTC.

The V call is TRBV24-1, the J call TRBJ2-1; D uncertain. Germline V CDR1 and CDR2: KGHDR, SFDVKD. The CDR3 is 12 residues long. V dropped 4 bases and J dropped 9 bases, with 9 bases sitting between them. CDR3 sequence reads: CATSEPLSEQFF. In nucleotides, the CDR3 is TGTGCCACCAGTGAACCCCTGAGTGAGCAGTTCTTC.

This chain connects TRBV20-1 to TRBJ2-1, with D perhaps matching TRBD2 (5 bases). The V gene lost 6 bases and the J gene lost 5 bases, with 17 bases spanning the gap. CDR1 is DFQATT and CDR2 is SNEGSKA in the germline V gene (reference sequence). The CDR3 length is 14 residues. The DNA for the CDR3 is TGCAGTGCGTACCCCCGAGGGAGAGACAATGAGCAGTTCTTC. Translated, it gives CSAYPRGRDNEQFF.

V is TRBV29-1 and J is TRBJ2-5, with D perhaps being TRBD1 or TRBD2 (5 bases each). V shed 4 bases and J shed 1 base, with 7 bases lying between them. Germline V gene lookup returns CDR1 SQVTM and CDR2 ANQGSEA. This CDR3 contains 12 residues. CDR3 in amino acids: CSVGGSQETQYF. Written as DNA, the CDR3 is TGCAGCGTTGGGGGGTCCCAAGAGACCCAGTACTTC.

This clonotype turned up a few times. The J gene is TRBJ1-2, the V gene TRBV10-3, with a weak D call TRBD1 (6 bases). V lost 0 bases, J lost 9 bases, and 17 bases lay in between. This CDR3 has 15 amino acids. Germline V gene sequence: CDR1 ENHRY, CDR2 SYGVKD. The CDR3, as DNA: TGTGCCATCAGTGAGTCGCGGATGGGGGCACAGCGCTACACCTTC. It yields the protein CAISESRMGAQRYTF.

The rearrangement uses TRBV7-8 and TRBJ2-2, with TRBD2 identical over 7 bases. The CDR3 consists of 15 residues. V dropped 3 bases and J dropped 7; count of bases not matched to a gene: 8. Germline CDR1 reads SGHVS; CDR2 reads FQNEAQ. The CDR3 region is CASSLRRERNGELFF. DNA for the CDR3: TGTGCCAGCAGCTTGAGGCGGGAGCGGAACGGGGAGCTGTTTTTT.